The clone carrying this TCR beta chain was seen a few times. The sample comes from a study of blood T cell repertoires in COVID-19. About the study: COVID-19 samples from acute and convalescent phases originated in the United States, Italy and Spain. From T cells, B-cell-depleted T cells, or PBMCs came the material, which was cDNA or gDNA.

Per the original data handling: Estimation of nucleated cell counts was performed using reference gene primer amplification. The table came from immunoSEQ multiplex PCR; TCRdb's copy has only in-frame clones and leaves some out. V and J calls and clone size come straight from that table; D and trimming were deduced from the DNA. This table holds 200,000 or so clones, 83% found once. CDR3 length: 14 amino acids. The germline gives CDR1 SNHLY, CDR2 FYNNEI. V shed 5 bases and J 5 bases; nucleotides not matched to a gene: 6. V usage is TRBV2 and J usage is TRBJ2-5; 9 bases are a match to TRBD2. The receptor was derived from a woman aged 40 to 55 with acute or convalescent COVID-19. Sequencing was performed on peripheral blood. DNA for the CDR3: TGTGCCAGCAGTCTGACTAGCGGTGTTGAGACCCAGTACTTC. Its translation: CASSLTSGVETQYF.